This record covers a single TCR beta chain. Its antigen remains undetermined. Base quality data are lacking; no much larger clone is found one base away. A single peripheral blood draw of approximately 100 mL on average was collected from each donor into heparinised tubes. A BD FACSAria II was used to sort naive, central memory, regulatory and stem cell-like memory CD4+ T cells with a panel that included CD45RO, CCR7, CD25, CD127, CD95 and CD27. A purity above 98% was achieved for all sorted populations. Right away, PBMCs were isolated by Lymphoprep density gradient centrifugation and were stained directly, with no culture step. Samples were stained and sorted in pairs, with one healthy donor and one patient per experiment, so that batch effects were minimized. Inclusive of the bounding cysteine and phenylalanine, the CDR3 is 16 residues long. Only the CDR3 part of the read is kept: 48 bases, read in frame from the first base. The V end gives up 4 bases and the J end 10 bases, leaving 12 bases in the junction not matched to a gene. CDR1 is given as SGDLS and CDR2 as YYNGEE, both from the germline V gene.

This entry is derived from a study of beta chain features in type 1 diabetes listed by TCRdb under 2018. With regard to the full study: Patients and healthy donors did not differ in mean age, gender distribution, total cell number or subset yield. Across all samples, about 110 million sorted cells were examined, and cell number per subset correlated strongly with RNA yield. In the study, recently diagnosed type 1 diabetes patients and matched healthy donors were compared on the TCRB repertoires of their sorted circulating CD4+ T cell subsets. Regulatory and stem cell-like memory subsets were isolated from only 8 patients and 8 healthy donors, whereas naive and central memory subsets came from all 30 or so donors. The research as a whole found: Because cDNA rather than genomic DNA was sequenced, highly expressing activated cells could have been over-represented, although no difference in activation and CD3 levels was found between groups. Only small numbers of individuals were included in the HLA sub-analyses, which left unresolved whether HLA type had any influence on TCRB rearrangement. Type 1 diabetes patients showed a moderate but significant shortening of TCRB CDR3 length in all four CD4+ subsets. PCR might favor shorter templates, but patient and control samples were amplified and corrected together, so any skew would affect both groups equally. At VDJ recombination sites, type 1 diabetes patients had fewer insertions and more deleted nucleotides, which implies abnormalities in thymic rearrangement. The naive, central memory and regulatory TCRB repertoires appeared to resemble one another more closely among patients than among healthy donors.

The High Capacity cDNA Reverse Transcription Kit was used to reverse transcribe all of the isolated RNA, meaning that expressed TCRB transcripts were what got sequenced. Deep immunoSEQ sequencing was performed on naive, central memory and regulatory T cell samples, with an average of roughly 3.5 million total reads per sample. After sorted cells were lysed in RLT buffer, RNA was extracted with DNase-treated RNeasy Micro or Mini kits, with the choice depending on cell number. Each cell subset was processed on its own to prevent cross-contamination, while patient and healthy donor samples were processed together. TCRB sequences were amplified from cDNA with the immunoSEQ multiplex PCR, producing 87-bp fragments spanning the CDR3 region. Amplicons were sequenced on the Illumina HiSeq platform. Turning to the authors' computational methods: PCR bias was corrected computationally using synthetic template baselines, and reads within Hamming distance 2 were collapsed, with unmergeable singletons discarded. Reads were aligned to IMGT to assign V, D and J genes, CDR3 length, and insertions or deletions at six rearrangement sites. Within each subset, clonotype counts were normalized to sorted cell number, and only after that were true diversity and Gini coefficients computed with the tcR R package. The overlap coefficient, calculated on TCRB nucleotide sequences, was used to measure repertoire sharing. TCRdb obtained this table from immuneACCESS and retained in-frame rearrangements with V and J assigned. These tables miss some clones; where compared with another copy, unresolved V genes account for less than half of the shortfall, and the remainder is unexplained. The V and J calls and clone size were taken over from that table, and D and trimming were inferred from the DNA. The sample data list about 160,000 clones, and approximately 8.1% of these were observed just once. The ten biggest clones cover approximately 0.87% of the sample.

The sequence is built from TRBV9 and TRBJ2-1; 12 nucleotides in the junction match TRBD2. What was sequenced was central memory CD4+ T cells from blood. The source of this sequence is a woman aged 40 to 50 with type 1 diabetes. The CDR3 here reads CASSSGTSGLYGEQFF. The DNA sequence is TGTGCCAGCAGCTCTGGGACTAGCGGGCTCTACGGAGAGCAGTTCTTC.